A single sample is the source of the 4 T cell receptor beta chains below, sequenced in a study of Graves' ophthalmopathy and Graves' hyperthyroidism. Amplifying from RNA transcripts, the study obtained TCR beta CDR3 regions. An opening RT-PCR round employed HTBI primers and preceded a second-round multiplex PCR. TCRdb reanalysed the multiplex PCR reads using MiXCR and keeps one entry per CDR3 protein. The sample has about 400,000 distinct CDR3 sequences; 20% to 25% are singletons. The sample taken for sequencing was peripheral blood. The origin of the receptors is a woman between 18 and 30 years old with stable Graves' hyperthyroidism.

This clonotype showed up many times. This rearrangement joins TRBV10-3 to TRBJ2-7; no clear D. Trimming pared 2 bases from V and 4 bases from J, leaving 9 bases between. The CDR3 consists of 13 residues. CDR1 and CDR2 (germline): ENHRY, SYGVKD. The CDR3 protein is CAISERAVYEQYF. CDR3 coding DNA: TGTGCCATCAGTGAGAGGGCTGTTTACGAGCAGTACTTC.

DNA of the CDR3: TGTGCCAGCAGTCACGGCGGGAGGGGGCCTGATCAGCCCCAGCATTTT. It is translated as CASSHGGRGPDQPQHF. The chain has TRBV28 and TRBJ1-5; 7 bases fit TRBD1. V shed 5 bases, J shed 5 bases, and the junction held 12 bases outside the gene matches. Germline values: CDR1 MDHEN, CDR2 SYDVKM. The CDR3 runs 16 residues.

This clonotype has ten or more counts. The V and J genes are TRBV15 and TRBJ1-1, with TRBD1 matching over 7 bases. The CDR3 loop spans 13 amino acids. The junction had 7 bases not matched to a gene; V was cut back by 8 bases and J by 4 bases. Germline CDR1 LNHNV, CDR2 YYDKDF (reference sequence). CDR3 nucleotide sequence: TGTGCCACCTCGACAGGGCTTGCCACTGAAGCTTTCTTT. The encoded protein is CATSTGLATEAFF.

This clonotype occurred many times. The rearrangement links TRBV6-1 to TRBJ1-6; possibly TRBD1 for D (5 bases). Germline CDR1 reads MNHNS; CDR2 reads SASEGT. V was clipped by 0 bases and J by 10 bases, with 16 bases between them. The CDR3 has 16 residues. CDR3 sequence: CASSEAQGSVGSPLHF. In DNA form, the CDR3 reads TGTGCCAGCAGTGAAGCGCAGGGATCGGTTGGGTCACCCCTCCACTTT.